These T cell receptor beta chains were read from a single sample in a study of cytomegalovirus exposure and HLA in healthy donors. The table came from immunoSEQ multiplex PCR; TCRdb's copy has only in-frame clones and leaves some out. The sample shows 200,000 or so clones, 84% of them seen only once. Sequences were obtained from PBMCs. Source of these receptors: a woman aged 25 to 39 in good health and CMV-seropositive. Both conserved end residues are part of each CDR3.

J | V | CDR3
TRBJ2-1 | TRBV10-1 | CASSESGRAYNEQFF
TRBJ2-7 | TRBV25-1 | CASSEAGPSYEQYF
TRBJ2-5 | TRBV6-5 | CASSYSGTSVETQYF
TRBJ2-1 | TRBV5-6 | CASSLGGGIYNEQFF
TRBJ1-2 | TRBV6-5 | CASSYSRQPNYGYTF
TRBJ1-2 | TRBV30 | CAWSPTTGDANYGYTF
TRBJ1-3 | TRBV5-1 | CASSLGQKGNTIYF
TRBJ2-2 | TRBV7-2 | CASSLAGGNTGELFF
TRBJ2-7 | TRBV9 | CASSPSADRLSEQYF
TRBJ2-3 | TRBV5-1 | CASSSQGDTDTQYF
TRBJ2-5 | TRBV28 | CASRSTSLWTQYF
TRBJ2-2 | TRBV11-2 | CASSSGHNTGELFF
TRBJ2-7 | TRBV6-5 | CASRMDRAAYEQYF
TRBJ1-5 | TRBV29-1 | CSVEVSSNQPQHF
TRBJ2-7 | TRBV6-1 | CASSVSGTPSYEQYF
TRBJ2-7 | TRBV29-1 | CSVTAVSYEQYF
TRBJ2-7 | TRBV19 | CASSLGGTYEQYF
TRBJ2-2 | TRBV2 | CASSAVAGTGELFF
TRBJ2-7 | TRBV7-9 | CASSSHRTSGSYEQYF
TRBJ2-1 | TRBV5-1 | CASSLGLGQGNYNEQFF
TRBJ2-7 | TRBV6-1 | CASSEVQGSRNEQYF
TRBJ1-2 | TRBV11-2 | CASSLGRSNYGYTF
TRBJ2-7 | TRBV6-5 | CASRVQSPAYEQYF
TRBJ2-1 | TRBV4-1 | CASSLGPLADNEQFF
TRBJ2-7 | TRBV11-3 | CASSLDHGGGGAYEQYF
TRBJ2-1 | TRBV5-4 | CASLGAGSEQFF
TRBJ1-4 | TRBV7-9 | CASSHGGADNEKLFF